A single sample is the source of the 21 T cell receptor beta chains below, sequenced in a study of spatial heterogeneity in lung cancer. Via MiXCR, TCRdb re-called the 5' RACE reads, giving one row per CDR3 protein. The sample has about 8,100 distinct CDR3 sequences; around 13% are singletons. Study-wide findings and caveats: The number of expanded tumor alpha and beta chains correlated with mutation number.

Their antigens remain unidentified. Documented time point: sample taken at primary tumor resection. Sequencing used lung tumor tissue, obtained at surgery. These receptors were obtained from a male donor with early-stage non-small cell lung cancer.

This clonotype was observed at least ten times. The size of this beta chain means little, since it is a stray read in a library made for alpha chains. The rearrangement links TRBV29-1 to TRBJ2-5; TRBD2 agrees at 7 bases. The J segment lost 5 bases and the V segment lost 6 bases, leaving 12 bases of the junction unmatched. Per the germline V gene, CDR1 is SQVTM and CDR2 is ANQGSEA. The CDR3 sequence is 14 residues long. The CDR3 DNA sequence: TGCAGCGTCCCCGCTGGCGGGAGTTTTGAGACCCAGTACTTC. Protein product: CSVPAGGSFETQYF.

By sample fraction, this clonotype is medium-sized (0.01 to 0.1%). In a library made to pick up alpha chains, this beta chain is a stray read with a size that means little. This chain uses TRBV5-6 with TRBJ2-1; TRBD2 matches at 11 bases. This CDR3 region has 14 residues. Germline V lookup: CDR1 SGHDT, CDR2 YYEEEE. The ends lost 3 bases at V and 9 bases at J; junction bases unmatched: 5. The CDR3 coding sequence is TGTGCCAGCAGCTCGGGACTAGCGGAGGGTGAGCAGTTCTTC. Translated, it gives CASSSGLAEGEQFF.

This clonotype came up many times. Because the library targeted alpha chains, this beta chain is an off-target read whose size means little. The chain couples TRBV20-1 to TRBJ2-1; the D is unclear. V lost 3 bases and J lost 0, with 15 bases in between. The CDR3 spans 16 residues. The germline V gene has CDR1 DFQATT and CDR2 SNEGSKA (reference sequence). The CDR3 here is CSASEGLISSYNEQFF. In DNA form, the CDR3 reads TGCAGTGCTAGTGAAGGCCTCATAAGCTCCTACAATGAGCAGTTCTTC.

About this clonotype: Because the CDR3's place on the DNA is in doubt, the DNA is left out and the CDR3 is given as listed by TCRdb. Found in a library prepared for alpha chains, this beta chain is an off-target read, and its abundance has little meaning. The gene calls are TRBV7-2 and TRBJ2-3. Germline V gene data show CDR1 as SGHTA and CDR2 as FQGNSA. The CDR3 spans 21 amino acids, including both terminal residues. CDR3 sequence: CASSIYLCSVDPSRGTDTQYF.

This clonotype has at least ten counts. As an off-target read in a library built for alpha chains, this beta chain has a frequency of little significance. The chain is built from TRBV28 and TRBJ1-3, with 7 bases aligning to TRBD1. Germline V CDR1 and CDR2: MDHEN, SYDVKM. This CDR3 has 16 residues. Trimming at V came to 4 bases and at J to 6 bases, leaving 12 bases not matched to a gene. This CDR3 is CASSSHIPTGENTIYF. The CDR3 DNA reads as TGTGCCAGCAGTTCACACATCCCCACAGGGGAAAACACCATATATTTT.

This clonotype is termed medium-sized. This beta chain slipped into a library made for alpha chains as a stray read, so its size is not meaningful. This rearrangement joins TRBV5-1 to TRBJ2-2; 7 bases agree with TRBD1. CDR1 SGHRS and CDR2 YFSETQ come from the germline V gene. Trimming removed 1 base from V and 4 bases from J; junction bases left unmatched: 7. The CDR3 loop spans 16 amino acids. CDR3 bases: TGCGCCAGCAGCTTGAGCCCGGCAGGGGGCACCGGGGAGCTGTTTTTT. It yields the protein CASSLSPAGGTGELFF.

This clonotype was picked up many times. A library made for alpha chains picked up this beta chain off target, so its size means little. The J gene is TRBJ1-3, the V gene TRBV7-2; D uncertain. This CDR3 contains 14 residues. Trimming took off 1 base at V and 2 bases at J, with 6 bases between the two ends. The germline V gene has CDR1 SGHTA and CDR2 FQGNSA. CDR3 sequence reads: CASSLVRAGNTIYF. The CDR3 DNA reads as TGTGCCAGCAGCTTAGTGAGGGCTGGAAACACCATATATTTT.

This clonotype was counted at least ten times. This beta chain came through as a stray read in a library set up for alpha chains, and its size says little. This chain links TRBV5-6 with TRBJ2-5, with D unclear. The V gene's germline CDR1 is SGHDT and CDR2 YYEEEE. The V gene lost 0 bases and the J gene lost 5 bases, with 8 bases spanning the gap. The CDR3 is 13 residues long. This chain's CDR3 is CASSLDRWETQYF. The CDR3 bases are TGTGCCAGCAGCTTGGACAGATGGGAGACCCAGTACTTC.

This clonotype is deemed medium-sized. This beta chain came through as a stray read in a library set up for alpha chains, and its size says little. The genes are TRBV6-5 and TRBJ1-2; no clear D gene. V lost 0 bases, J lost 3 bases, and 11 bases lay in between. This CDR3 has 15 residues. Germline CDR1 is MNHEY and CDR2 is SVGAGI. DNA for the CDR3: TGTGCCAGCAGTTACTCGACGGCGGGATACTATGGCTACACCTTC. Its protein is CASSYSTAGYYGYTF.

This clonotype was recorded many times. This may be a read error, as it is one base from a much larger clone. Since it is a stray read in a library aimed at alpha chains, this beta chain has a size that is not meaningful. The chain has TRBV12-3 or TRBV12-4 and TRBJ2-1; 16 nucleotides agree with TRBD2. The V and J ends lost 4 bases and 10 bases, in that order; junction bases with no gene match: 7. The CDR3 runs 16 residues. The CDR3: CASSSGTSGRGGEQFF. The CDR3 nucleotides read TGTGCCAGCAGTTCCGGGACTAGCGGGAGGGGCGGGGAGCAGTTCTTC.

By sample share, this clonotype is medium-sized (0.01 to 0.1%). Since the library was made to target alpha chains, this beta chain is a stray read and its abundance is not meaningful. V is TRBV29-1 and J is TRBJ1-5; D not resolved. The germline CDR1 and CDR2 sequences are SQVTM and ANQGSEA. CDR3 length equals 13 residues. V lost 4 bases, J lost 4 bases, and 11 bases lay in between. For the CDR3, the DNA is TGCAGCGTTGGGGCTGAGCAGAATCAGCCCCAGCATTTT. It specifies CSVGAEQNQPQHF.

In this sample, this clonotype turned up many times. This beta chain is an unintended read in a library built for alpha chains; its size means little. This chain joins TRBV2 and TRBJ2-3; 9 bases align to TRBD2. The CDR3 is made up of 14 amino acids. In germline, CDR1 is SNHLY, CDR2 FYNNEI. The CDR3 loop is CALKSAGGPDTQYF. For the CDR3, the DNA is TGTGCTCTCAAGTCGGCGGGAGGGCCCGATACGCAGTATTTT.

This clonotype counts as medium-sized. This beta chain is a stray sequence in a library constructed for alpha chains; its clone size is not meaningful. This rearrangement joins TRBV11-1 to TRBJ2-2; the D is unclear. V lost 5 bases, J lost 0 bases, and 7 bases lay in between. The CDR3 is 14 amino acids. Germline-derived CDR1 and CDR2 are SGHAT and FQDESV (reference sequence). In DNA, the CDR3 is TGTGCCAGCAGCGGAACTACGAACACCGGGGAGCTGTTTTTT. Its protein is CASSGTTNTGELFF. Combining the CDR3 with reference TRBV11-1 and TRBJ2-2 gives the whole variable domain EAEVAQSPRYKITEKSQAVAFWCDPISGHATLYWYRQILGQGPELLVQFQDESVVDDSQLPKDRFSAERLKGVDSTLKIQPAELGDSAMYLCASSGTTNTGELFFGEGSRLTVL.

Only a few counts were recorded for this clonotype. This beta chain is a stray sequence in a library constructed for alpha chains; its clone size is not meaningful. The chain recombines TRBV28 with TRBJ1-5; perhaps TRBD1 as D (5 bases). With 3 bases removed from V and 6 bases from J, the gap between germline ends came to 9 bases. This CDR3 is built from 13 residues. The V gene's germline CDR1 is MDHEN and CDR2 SYDVKM. Here the CDR3 reads CASSLGGAQPQHF. CDR3 DNA: TGTGCCAGCAGTTTGGGCGGGGCTCAGCCCCAGCATTTT.

This clonotype was seen at least ten times. This beta chain came through as a stray read in a library set up for alpha chains, and its size says little. The rearrangement uses TRBV29-1 and TRBJ1-2; 8 bases map to TRBD1. With 7 bases clipped from V and 6 bases from J, the junction kept 7 bases outside the gene matches. Germline V lookup: CDR1 SQVTM, CDR2 ANQGSEA. This CDR3 is built from 12 residues. CDR3 nucleotides: TGCAGCGGCGGACAGGGCGGGGATGGCTACACCTTC. It yields the protein CSGGQGGDGYTF.

This clonotype is medium-sized within its sample. A library made for alpha chains picked up this beta chain off target, so its size means little. The rearrangement uses TRBV29-1 and TRBJ1-5; 8 nucleotides align to TRBD1. J gave up 6 bases and V 6 bases, and 7 bases lay outside the gene matches. Germline V gives CDR1 SQVTM, CDR2 ANQGSEA. The CDR3 is made up of 13 amino acids. CDR3 loop: CSVRGQGGQPQHF. As DNA, the CDR3 is TGCAGCGTCCGCGGACAGGGCGGTCAGCCCCAGCATTTT.

Comments on this clonotype: The size of this beta chain means little, since it is a stray read in a library made for alpha chains. The J gene is TRBJ2-7, the V gene TRBV5-4; 10 bases fit TRBD2. The CDR3 extends over 20 amino acids. J lost 0 bases, V lost 2 bases, and 17 bases had no gene match. Germline V gene sequence: CDR1 SGHNT, CDR2 YYREEE (reference sequence). In nucleotides, the CDR3 is TGTGCCAGCAGCTTCCAGGGGCCGGTCGGACTAGCGGAGAGCTCCTACGAGCAGTACTTC. Protein: CASSFQGPVGLAESSYEQYF.

In the case of this clonotype: For a library built for alpha chains, this beta chain is a stray read; little rests on its size. The chain links TRBV28 to TRBJ1-1; D is unclear. The length of the CDR3 is 13 residues. From germline, CDR1 is MDHEN and CDR2 SYDVKM. V was shortened by 3 bases and J by 4 bases, with 9 bases between the two germline ends. The CDR3 here is CASSFDGLTEAFF. CDR3 DNA sequence: TGTGCCAGCAGTTTTGACGGGCTCACTGAAGCTTTCTTT.

The table lists this clonotype with many counts. Since the library was made to target alpha chains, this beta chain is a stray read and its abundance is not meaningful. The chain employs TRBV4-3 and TRBJ1-6; 7 bases line up with TRBD1. Unmatched junction bases numbered 12, after V lost 6 bases and J lost 10 bases. This CDR3 region has 15 residues. The germline V gene has CDR1 LGHNA and CDR2 YSLEER. The CDR3 region is CASSPRSGGGSPLHF. The CDR3 DNA reads as TGCGCCAGCAGTCCTAGGTCAGGGGGAGGGTCACCCCTCCACTTT.

This clonotype was picked up many times. This beta chain came through as a stray read in a library set up for alpha chains, and its size says little. V is TRBV28 and J is TRBJ1-3; maybe TRBD1 (6 bases). The CDR3 consists of 17 residues. Germline CDR1 is MDHEN and CDR2 is SYDVKM. Trimming pared 2 bases from V and 0 bases from J, leaving 14 bases between. The CDR3 DNA is TGTGCCAGCAGTTTACGAGGGCCAGGGGCCTCTGGAAACACCATATATTTT. As protein: CASSLRGPGASGNTIYF.

The sample holds many counts of this clonotype. Because this beta chain is a stray read in a library intended to capture alpha chains, its abundance should not be given much weight. The CDR3 DNA is TGTGCCAGCAGTTTAGGGGGAGTAAACATTCAGTACTTC. Amino acid sequence: CASSLGGVNIQYF. The chain uses TRBV12-3 or TRBV12-4 and TRBJ2-4, with D possibly TRBD2 on 5 matching bases. The CDR3 has 13 residues. The ends were cut back, 1 base at V and 6 bases at J, with 7 bases in the middle.